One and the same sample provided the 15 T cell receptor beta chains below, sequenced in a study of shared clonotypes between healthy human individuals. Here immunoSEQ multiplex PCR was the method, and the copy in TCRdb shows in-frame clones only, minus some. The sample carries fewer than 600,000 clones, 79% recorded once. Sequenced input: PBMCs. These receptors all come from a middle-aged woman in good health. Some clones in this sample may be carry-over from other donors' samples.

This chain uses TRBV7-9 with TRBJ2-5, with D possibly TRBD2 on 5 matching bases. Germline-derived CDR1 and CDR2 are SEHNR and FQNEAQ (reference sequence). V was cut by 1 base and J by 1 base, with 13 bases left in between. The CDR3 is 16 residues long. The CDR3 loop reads CASSLGLAEIQETQYF. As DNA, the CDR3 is TGTGCCAGCAGCTTAGGGCTAGCAGAGATCCAAGAGACCCAGTACTTC.

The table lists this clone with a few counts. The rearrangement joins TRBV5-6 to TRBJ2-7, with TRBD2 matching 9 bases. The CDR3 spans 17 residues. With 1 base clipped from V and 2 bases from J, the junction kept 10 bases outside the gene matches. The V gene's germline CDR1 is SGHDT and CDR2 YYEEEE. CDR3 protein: CASSLRFSGRRTYEQYF. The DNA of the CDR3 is TGTGCCAGCAGCTTGCGCTTTAGCGGGAGAAGGACCTACGAGCAGTACTTC.

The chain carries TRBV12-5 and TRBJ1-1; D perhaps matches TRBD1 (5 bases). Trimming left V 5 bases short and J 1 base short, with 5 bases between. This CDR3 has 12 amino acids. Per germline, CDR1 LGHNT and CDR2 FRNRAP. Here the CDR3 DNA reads TGTGCTAGTGGTAGGGGGAACACTGAAGCTTTCTTT. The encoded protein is CASGRGNTEAFF.

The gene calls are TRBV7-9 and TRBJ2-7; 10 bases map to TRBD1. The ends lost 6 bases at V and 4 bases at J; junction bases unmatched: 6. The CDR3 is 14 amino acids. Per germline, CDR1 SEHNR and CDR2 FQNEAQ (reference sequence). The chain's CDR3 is CASRPRTGGYEQYF. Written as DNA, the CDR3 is TGTGCCAGCAGACCTAGGACAGGGGGTTACGAGCAGTACTTC.

CDR3 protein: CASSASGTGISQPQHF. In DNA form, the CDR3 reads TGTGCCAGCAGTGCCTCTGGGACAGGGATTTCGCAGCCCCAGCATTTT. V gene TRBV27 combines with J gene TRBJ1-5; 9 bases map to TRBD1. The CDR3 covers 16 residues. Losses at the gene ends were 5 bases for V and 7 bases for J; bases not matched to a gene: 12. Per germline, CDR1 MNHEY and CDR2 SMNVEV (reference sequence).

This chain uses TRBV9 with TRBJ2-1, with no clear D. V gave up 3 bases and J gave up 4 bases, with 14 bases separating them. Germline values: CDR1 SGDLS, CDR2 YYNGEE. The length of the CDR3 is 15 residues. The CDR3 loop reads CASSAAATTYNEQFF. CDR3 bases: TGTGCCAGCAGCGCCGCGGCGACAACGTACAATGAGCAGTTCTTC. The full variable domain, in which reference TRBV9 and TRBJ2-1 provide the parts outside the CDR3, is DSGVTQTPKHLITATGQRVTLRCSPRSGDLSVYWYQQSLDQGLQFLIQYYNGEERAKGNILERFSAQQFPDLHSELNLSSLELGDSALYFCASSAAATTYNEQFFGPGTRLTVL.

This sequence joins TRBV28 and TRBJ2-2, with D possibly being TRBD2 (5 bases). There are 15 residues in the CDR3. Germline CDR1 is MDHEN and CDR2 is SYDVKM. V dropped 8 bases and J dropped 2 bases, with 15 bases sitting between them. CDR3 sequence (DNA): TGTGCCAGCCGAGGAACTAGAGTAAACACCGGGGAGCTGTTTTTT. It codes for CASRGTRVNTGELFF.

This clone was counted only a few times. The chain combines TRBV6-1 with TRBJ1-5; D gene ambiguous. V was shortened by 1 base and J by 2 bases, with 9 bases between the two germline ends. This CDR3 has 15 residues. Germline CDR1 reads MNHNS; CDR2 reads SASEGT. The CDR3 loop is CASSEGARGNQPQHF. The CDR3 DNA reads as TGTGCCAGCAGTGAAGGAGCCAGAGGCAATCAGCCCCAGCATTTT.

CDR3 nucleotide sequence: TGCAGCGTTGGTAGGGCAGGGGAAACAGATACGCAGTATTTT. Protein product: CSVGRAGETDTQYF. The gene calls are TRBV29-1 and TRBJ2-3; tentative D call: TRBD1 (6 bases). Trimming pared 4 bases from V and 3 bases from J, leaving 14 bases between. The CDR3 spans 14 residues. Germline CDR1 is SQVTM and CDR2 is ANQGSEA.

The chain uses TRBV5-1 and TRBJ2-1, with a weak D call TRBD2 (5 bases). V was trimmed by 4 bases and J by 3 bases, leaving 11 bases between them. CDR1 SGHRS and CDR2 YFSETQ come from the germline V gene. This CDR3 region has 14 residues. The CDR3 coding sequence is TGCGCCAGCAGCCCGTCTAGCAGCTACAATGAGCAGTTCTTC. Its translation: CASSPSSSYNEQFF.

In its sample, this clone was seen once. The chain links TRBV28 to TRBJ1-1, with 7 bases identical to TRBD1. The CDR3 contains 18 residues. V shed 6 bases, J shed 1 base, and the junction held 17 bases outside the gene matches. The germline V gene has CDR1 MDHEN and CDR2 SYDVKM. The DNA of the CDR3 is TGTGCCAGCAGGGACCTAGGGGGCTTAGGTGTAGGGAACACTGAAGCTTTCTTT. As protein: CASRDLGGLGVGNTEAFF. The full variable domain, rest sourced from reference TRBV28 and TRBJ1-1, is DVKVTQSSRYLVKRTGEKVFLECVQDMDHENMFWYRQDPGLGLRLIYFSYDVKMKEKGDIPEGYSVSREKKERFSLILESASTNQTSMYLCASRDLGGLGVGNTEAFFGQGTRLTVV.

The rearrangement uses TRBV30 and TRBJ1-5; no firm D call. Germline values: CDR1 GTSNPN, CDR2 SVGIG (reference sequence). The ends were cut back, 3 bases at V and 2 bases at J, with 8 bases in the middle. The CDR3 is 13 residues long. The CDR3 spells CAWRSPGNQPQHF. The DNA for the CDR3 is TGTGCCTGGAGGTCGCCAGGCAATCAGCCCCAGCATTTT.

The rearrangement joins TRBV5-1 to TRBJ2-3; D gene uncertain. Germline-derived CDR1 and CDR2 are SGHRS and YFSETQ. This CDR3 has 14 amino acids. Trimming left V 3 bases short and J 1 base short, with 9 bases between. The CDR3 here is CASSSTMGTDTQYF. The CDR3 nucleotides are TGCGCCAGCAGCTCCACGATGGGCACAGATACGCAGTATTTT.

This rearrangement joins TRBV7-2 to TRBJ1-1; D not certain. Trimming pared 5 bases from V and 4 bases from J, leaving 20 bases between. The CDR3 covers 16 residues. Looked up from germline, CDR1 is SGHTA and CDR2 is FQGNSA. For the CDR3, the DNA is TGTGCCAGCAGCCCATCTCCGACTGCAGCGAGCACTGAAGCTTTCTTT. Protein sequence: CASSPSPTAASTEAFF.

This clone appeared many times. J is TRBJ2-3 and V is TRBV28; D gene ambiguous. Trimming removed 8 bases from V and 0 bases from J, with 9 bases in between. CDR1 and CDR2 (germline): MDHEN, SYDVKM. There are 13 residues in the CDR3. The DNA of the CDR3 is TGTGCCAGCCTAATGCTTAGCACAGATACGCAGTATTTT. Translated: CASLMLSTDTQYF.